This T cell receptor beta chain was obtained from a study of T cell responses to AZD1222 COVID-19 vaccine. Study-wide points: Of the AZD1222 recipients, only five to seven were seropositive at baseline. Dominant CD4 TCR responses targeted spike regions 160-218 and 743-854. Elevations in Spike-specific TCR breadth and depth followed administration of two AZD1222 doses.

Comments on this clone: Its antigen remains unknown.

This table comes from immunoSEQ multiplex PCR, and its TCRdb copy is limited to in-frame clones, with some not included. This sample has roughly 77,000 clones, with 92% found just once. The TCR was taken from an adult in good health. The input for sequencing was peripheral blood, taken on day 0 of MenACWY control vaccination.

The CDR3 nucleotides are TGCGCCAGCAGTGCCAGCGGAACCTACGAGCAGTACTTC. Its translation: CASSASGTYEQYF. V usage is TRBV10-1 and J usage is TRBJ2-7; maybe TRBD2 (5 bases). The CDR3 spans 13 residues. V lost 4 bases and J 2 bases, leaving 9 bases between the germline ends. Germline V gene lookup returns CDR1 WNHNN and CDR2 SYGVQD (reference sequence).